This T cell receptor (beta chain) is from a study of OX40 agonist ivuxolimab in advanced cancers. The wider study: The diagnoses of dose-escalation patients were hepatocellular carcinoma, melanoma, renal cell or head and neck cancer. Overall study results and limits: Dose levels from 0.1 to 3.0 mg/kg saw CD4+ and CD8+ blood T cells expand clonally by week 6. Researchers did not establish what antigens the expanded peripheral T cells target.

In regard to this clone: Antigen specificity is unknown.

This table comes from immunoSEQ multiplex PCR, and its TCRdb copy is limited to in-frame clones, with some not included. The sample lists tens of thousands of clones, roughly 86% occurring once. The germline V gene encodes CDR1 LGHNT and CDR2 FRNRAP. V was shortened by 6 bases and J by 2 bases, with 13 bases between the two germline ends. There are 15 residues in the CDR3. The sequence derives from an adult with an advanced solid tumor such as melanoma, head and neck, liver or kidney cancer. The chain has TRBV12-5 and TRBJ2-2; D might be TRBD1 or TRBD2, each matching 5 bases. This material consisted of CD4+ or CD8+ T cells sorted from blood, taken in a trial of the OX40 agonist ivuxolimab. The CDR3 bases are TGTGCTAGTGGGTCCGGGACCATAAACACCGGGGAGCTGTTTTTT. Residues: CASGSGTINTGELFF. Using reference TRBV12-5 and TRBJ2-2 for the parts outside the CDR3, the full variable domain is DARVTQTPRHKVTEMGQEVTMRCQPILGHNTVFWYRQTMMQGLELLAYFRNRAPLDDSGMPKDRFSAEMPDATLATLKIQPSEPRDSAVYFCASGSGTINTGELFFGEGSRLTVL.